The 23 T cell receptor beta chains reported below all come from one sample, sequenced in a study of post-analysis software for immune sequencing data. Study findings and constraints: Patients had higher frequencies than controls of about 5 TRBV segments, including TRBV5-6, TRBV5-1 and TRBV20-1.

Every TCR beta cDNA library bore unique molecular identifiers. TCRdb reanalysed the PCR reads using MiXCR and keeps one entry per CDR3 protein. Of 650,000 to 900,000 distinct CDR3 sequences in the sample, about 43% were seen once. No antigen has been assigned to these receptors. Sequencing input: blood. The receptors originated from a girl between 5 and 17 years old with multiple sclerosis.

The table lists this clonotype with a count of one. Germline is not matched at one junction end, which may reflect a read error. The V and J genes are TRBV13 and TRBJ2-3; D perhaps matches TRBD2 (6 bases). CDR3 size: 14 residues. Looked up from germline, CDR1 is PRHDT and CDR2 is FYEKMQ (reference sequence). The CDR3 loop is CAGSSGDSWDTQYF. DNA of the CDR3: TGTGCCGGCAGCTCTGGGGACTCTTGGGATACGCAGTATTTT. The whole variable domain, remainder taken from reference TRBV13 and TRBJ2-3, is AAGVIQSPRHLIKEKRETATLKCYPIPRHDTVYWYQQGPGQDPQFLISFYEKMQSDKGSIPDRFSAQQFSDYHSELNMSSLELGDSALYFCAGSSGDSWDTQYFGPGTRLTVL.

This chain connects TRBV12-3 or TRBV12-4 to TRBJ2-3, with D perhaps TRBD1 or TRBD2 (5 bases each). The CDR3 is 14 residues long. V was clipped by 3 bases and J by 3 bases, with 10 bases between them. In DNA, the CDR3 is TGTGCCAGCAGTTTCGGGGCGGCGACAGATACGCAGTATTTT. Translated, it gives CASSFGAATDTQYF.

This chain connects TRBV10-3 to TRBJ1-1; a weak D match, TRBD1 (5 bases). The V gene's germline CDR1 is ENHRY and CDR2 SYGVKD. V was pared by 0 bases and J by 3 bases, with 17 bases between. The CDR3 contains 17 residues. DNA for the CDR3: TGTGCCATCAGTGAGTCGGGGACCGATAGTAGGTACACTGAAGCTTTCTTT. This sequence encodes CAISESGTDSRYTEAFF.

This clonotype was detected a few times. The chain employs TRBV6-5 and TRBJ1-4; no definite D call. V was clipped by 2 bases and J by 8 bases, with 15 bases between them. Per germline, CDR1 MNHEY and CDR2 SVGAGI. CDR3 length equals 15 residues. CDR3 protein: CASSYRRGLGEKLFF. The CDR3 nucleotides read TGTGCCAGCAGTTACCGTAGAGGACTTGGAGAAAAACTGTTTTTT.

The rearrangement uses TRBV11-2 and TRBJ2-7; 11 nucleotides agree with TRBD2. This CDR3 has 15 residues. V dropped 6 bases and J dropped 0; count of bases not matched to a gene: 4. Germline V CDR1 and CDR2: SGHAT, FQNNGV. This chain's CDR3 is CASRILAGASYEQYF. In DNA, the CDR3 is TGTGCCAGCAGAATACTAGCGGGAGCCTCCTACGAGCAGTACTTC. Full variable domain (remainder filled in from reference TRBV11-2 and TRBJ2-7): EAGVAQSPRYKIIEKRQSVAFWCNPISGHATLYWYQQILGQGPKLLIQFQNNGVVDDSQLPKDRFSAERLKGVDSTLKIQPAKLEDSAVYLCASRILAGASYEQYFGPGTRLTVT.

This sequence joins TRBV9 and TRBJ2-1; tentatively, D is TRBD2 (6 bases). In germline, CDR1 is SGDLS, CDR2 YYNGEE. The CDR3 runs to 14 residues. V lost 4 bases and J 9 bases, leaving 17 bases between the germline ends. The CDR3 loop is CASSWDSPRGEQFF. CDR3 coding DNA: TGTGCCAGCAGCTGGGACTCCCCCCGGGGTGAGCAGTTCTTC.

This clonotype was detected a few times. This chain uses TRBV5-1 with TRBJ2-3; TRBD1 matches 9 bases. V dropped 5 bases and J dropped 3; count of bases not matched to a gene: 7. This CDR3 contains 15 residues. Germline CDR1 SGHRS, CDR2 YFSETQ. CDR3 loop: CASRRGQGITDTQYF. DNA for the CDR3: TGCGCCAGCAGACGGGGACAGGGTATAACAGATACGCAGTATTTT.

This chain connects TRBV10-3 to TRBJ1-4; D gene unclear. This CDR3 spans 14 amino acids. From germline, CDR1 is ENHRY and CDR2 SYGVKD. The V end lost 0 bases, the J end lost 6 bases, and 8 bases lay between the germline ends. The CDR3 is CAISESGSDEKLFF. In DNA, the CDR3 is TGTGCCATCAGTGAGTCGGGGTCGGATGAAAAACTGTTTTTT.

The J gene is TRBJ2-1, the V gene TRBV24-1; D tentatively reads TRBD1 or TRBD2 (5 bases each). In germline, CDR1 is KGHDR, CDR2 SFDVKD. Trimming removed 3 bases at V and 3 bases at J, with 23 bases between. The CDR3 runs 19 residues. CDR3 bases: TGTGCCACCAGTGATGGATTCGTCGGGACGGCAAAAAACTACAATGAGCAGTTCTTC. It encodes CATSDGFVGTAKNYNEQFF.

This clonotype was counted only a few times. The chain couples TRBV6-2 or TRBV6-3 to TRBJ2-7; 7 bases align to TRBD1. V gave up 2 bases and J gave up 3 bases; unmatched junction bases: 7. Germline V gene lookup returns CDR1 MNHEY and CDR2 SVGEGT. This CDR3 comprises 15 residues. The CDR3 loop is CASSYQGQLFYEQYF. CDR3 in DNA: TGTGCCAGCAGTTACCAGGGACAGCTATTCTACGAGCAGTACTTC.

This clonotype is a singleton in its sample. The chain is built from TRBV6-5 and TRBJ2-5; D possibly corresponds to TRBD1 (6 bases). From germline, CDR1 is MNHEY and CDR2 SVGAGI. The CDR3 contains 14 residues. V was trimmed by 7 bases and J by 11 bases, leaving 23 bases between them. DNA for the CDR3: TGTGCCAGCATGTCGGGACAAGGGGCATGGCAGCAGTACTTC. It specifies CASMSGQGAWQQYF.

The CDR3 here is CSVDNGPSYTF. CDR3 DNA: TGCAGCGTTGATAACGGTCCGAGCTACACCTTC. This chain links TRBV29-1 with TRBJ1-2; D is unclear. This CDR3 is 11 amino acids long. Germline CDR1 reads SQVTM; CDR2 reads ANQGSEA. The V and J ends lost 3 bases and 9 bases respectively, with 11 bases between them.

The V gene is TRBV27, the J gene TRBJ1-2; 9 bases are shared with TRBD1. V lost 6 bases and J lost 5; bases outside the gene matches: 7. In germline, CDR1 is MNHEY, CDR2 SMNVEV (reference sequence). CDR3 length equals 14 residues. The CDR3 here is CASRPRTGEYGYTF. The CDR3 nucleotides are TGTGCCAGCAGACCCCGGACAGGGGAATATGGCTACACCTTC.

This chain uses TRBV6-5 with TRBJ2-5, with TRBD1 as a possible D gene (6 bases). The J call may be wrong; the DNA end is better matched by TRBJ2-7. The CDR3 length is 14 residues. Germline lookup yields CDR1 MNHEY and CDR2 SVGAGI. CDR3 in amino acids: CASRLQGISYEQYF. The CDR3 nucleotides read TGTGCCAGCAGACTACAGGGTATTAGCTACGAGCAGTACTTC.

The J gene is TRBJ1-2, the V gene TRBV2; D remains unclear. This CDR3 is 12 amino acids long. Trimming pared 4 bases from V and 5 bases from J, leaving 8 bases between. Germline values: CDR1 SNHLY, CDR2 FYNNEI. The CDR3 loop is CASSADPYGYTF. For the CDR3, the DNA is TGTGCCAGCAGTGCTGACCCGTATGGCTACACCTTC.

The CDR3 spells CASSHVGANYGYTF. DNA of the CDR3: TGTGCCAGTAGCCACGTTGGAGCTAACTATGGCTACACCTTC. The V gene is TRBV6-6, the J gene TRBJ1-2; D is unclear. CDR1 MNHNY and CDR2 SVGAGI come from the germline V gene (reference sequence). The CDR3 loop spans 14 amino acids. The V end was cut by 9 bases, the J end by 0 bases, with 14 bases between.

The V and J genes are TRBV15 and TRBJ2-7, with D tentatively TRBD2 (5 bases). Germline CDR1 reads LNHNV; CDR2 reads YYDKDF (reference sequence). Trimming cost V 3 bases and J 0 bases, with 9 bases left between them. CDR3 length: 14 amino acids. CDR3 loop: CATSRGGPSYEQYF. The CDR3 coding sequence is TGTGCCACCAGCAGGGGCGGGCCCTCCTACGAGCAGTACTTC.

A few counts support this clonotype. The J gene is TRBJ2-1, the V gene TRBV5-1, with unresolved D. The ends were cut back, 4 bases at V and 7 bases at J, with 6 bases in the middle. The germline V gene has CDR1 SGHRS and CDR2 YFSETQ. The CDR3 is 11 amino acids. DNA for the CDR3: TGCGCCAGCAGCATAATGAATGAGCAGTTCTTC. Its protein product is CASSIMNEQFF.

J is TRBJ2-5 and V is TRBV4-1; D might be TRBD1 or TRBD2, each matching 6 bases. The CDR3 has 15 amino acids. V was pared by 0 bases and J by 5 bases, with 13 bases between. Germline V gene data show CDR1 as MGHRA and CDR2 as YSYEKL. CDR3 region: CASSQDPGARETQYF. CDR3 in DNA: TGCGCCAGCAGCCAAGATCCGGGGGCCAGGGAGACCCAGTACTTC.

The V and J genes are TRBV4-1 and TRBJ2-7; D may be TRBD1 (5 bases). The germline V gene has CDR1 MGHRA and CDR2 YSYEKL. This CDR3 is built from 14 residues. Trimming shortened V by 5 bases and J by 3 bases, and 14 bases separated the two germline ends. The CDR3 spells CASSSREGRYEQYF. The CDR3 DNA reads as TGCGCCAGCAGCAGCAGGGAAGGGCGCTACGAGCAGTACTTC.

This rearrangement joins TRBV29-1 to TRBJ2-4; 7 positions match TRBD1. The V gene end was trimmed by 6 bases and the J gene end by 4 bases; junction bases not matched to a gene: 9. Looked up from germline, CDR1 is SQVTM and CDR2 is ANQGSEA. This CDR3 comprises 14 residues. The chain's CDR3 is CSVQRGTEKNIQYF. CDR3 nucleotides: TGCAGCGTCCAACGTGGGACAGAGAAAAACATTCAGTACTTC.

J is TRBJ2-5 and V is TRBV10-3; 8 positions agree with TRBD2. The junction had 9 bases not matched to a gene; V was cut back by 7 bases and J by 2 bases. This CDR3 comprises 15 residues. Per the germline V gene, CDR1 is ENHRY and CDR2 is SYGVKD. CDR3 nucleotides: TGTGCCATCAAGCGAGCGGGGGAAACTCAAGAGACCCAGTACTTC. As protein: CAIKRAGETQETQYF.

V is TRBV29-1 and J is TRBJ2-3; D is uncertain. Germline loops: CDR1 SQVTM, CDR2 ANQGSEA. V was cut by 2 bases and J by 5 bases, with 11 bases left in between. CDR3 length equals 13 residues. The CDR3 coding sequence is TGCAGCGTTGAAAGCCTTCTGGGAGATACGCAGTATTTT. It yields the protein CSVESLLGDTQYF.